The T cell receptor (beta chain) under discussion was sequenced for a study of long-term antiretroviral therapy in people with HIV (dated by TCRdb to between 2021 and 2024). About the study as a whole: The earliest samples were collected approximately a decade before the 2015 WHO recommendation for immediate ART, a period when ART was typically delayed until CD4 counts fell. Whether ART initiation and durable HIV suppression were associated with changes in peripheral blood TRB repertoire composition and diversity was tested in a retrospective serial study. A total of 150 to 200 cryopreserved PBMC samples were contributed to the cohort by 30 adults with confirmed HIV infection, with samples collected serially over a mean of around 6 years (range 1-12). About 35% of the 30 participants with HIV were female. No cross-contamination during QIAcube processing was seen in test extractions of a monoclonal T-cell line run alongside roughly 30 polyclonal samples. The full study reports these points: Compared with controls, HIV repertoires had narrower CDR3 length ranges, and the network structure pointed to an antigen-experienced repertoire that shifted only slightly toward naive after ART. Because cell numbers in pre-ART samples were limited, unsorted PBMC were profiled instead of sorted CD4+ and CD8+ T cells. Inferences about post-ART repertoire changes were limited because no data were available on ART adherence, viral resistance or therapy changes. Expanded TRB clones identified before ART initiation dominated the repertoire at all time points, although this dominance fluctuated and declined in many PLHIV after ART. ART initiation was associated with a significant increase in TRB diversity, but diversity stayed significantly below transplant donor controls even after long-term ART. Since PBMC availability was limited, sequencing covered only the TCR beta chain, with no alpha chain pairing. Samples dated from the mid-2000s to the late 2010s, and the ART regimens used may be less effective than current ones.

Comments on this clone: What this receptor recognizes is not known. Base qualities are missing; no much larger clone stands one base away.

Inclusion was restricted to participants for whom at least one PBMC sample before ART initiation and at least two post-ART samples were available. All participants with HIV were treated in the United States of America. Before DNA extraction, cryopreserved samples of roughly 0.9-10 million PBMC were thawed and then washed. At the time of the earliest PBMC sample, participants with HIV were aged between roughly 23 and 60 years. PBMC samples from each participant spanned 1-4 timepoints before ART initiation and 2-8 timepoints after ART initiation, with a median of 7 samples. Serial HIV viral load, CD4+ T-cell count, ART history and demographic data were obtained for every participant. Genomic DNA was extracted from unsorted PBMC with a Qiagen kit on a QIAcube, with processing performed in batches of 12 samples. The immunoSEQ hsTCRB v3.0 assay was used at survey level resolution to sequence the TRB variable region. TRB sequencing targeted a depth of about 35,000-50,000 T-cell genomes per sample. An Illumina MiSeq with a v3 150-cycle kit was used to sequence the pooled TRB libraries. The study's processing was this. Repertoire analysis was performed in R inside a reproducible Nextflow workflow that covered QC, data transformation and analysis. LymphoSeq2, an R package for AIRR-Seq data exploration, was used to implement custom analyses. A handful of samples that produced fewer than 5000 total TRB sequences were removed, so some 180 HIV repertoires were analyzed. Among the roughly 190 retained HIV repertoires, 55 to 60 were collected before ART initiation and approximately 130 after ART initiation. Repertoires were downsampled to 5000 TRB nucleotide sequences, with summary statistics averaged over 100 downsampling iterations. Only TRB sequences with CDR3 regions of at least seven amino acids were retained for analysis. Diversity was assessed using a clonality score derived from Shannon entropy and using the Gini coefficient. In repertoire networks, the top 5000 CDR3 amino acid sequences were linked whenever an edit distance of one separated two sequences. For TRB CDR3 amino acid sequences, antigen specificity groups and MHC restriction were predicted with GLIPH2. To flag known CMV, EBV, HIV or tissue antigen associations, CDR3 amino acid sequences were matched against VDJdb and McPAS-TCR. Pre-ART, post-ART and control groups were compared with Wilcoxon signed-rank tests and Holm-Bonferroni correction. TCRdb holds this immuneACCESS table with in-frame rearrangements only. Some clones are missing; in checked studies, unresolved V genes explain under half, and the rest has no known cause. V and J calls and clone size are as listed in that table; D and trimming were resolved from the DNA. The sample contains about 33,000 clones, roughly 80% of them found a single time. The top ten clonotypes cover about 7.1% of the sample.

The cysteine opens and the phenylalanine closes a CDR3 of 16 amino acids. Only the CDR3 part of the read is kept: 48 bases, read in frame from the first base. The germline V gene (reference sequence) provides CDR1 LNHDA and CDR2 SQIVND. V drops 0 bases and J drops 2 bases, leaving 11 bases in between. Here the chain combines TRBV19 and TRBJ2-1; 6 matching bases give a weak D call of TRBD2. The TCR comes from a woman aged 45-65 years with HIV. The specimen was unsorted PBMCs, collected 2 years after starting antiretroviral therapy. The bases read TGTGCCAGTAGTATAGAGGCGGGAACCCCCTACAATGAGCAGTTCTTC. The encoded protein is CASSIEAGTPYNEQFF.